This TCR beta chain comes out of a study of blood T cell repertoires in COVID-19. Study details: Acute-phase and convalescent COVID-19 samples originated in the United States, Italy and Spain. Sample material is recorded as cDNA or gDNA derived from T cells, B-cell-depleted T cells, or PBMCs.

Authors' analysis steps: Amplification of reference gene primers provided the estimated nucleated cell counts. TCRdb's copy holds only in-frame clones and misses some; the assay was immunoSEQ multiplex PCR. V and J calls plus clone size are reproduced from that table; the DNA served to infer D and trimming. The sample has about 240,000 clones, 88% seen once. V gave up 4 bases and J gave up 0 bases; unmatched junction bases: 6. Germline CDR1 is SGHRS and CDR2 is YFSETQ. This CDR3 spans 15 amino acids. The sequence derives from a middle-aged woman who had recovered from COVID-19. Input material: peripheral blood. This chain links TRBV5-1 with TRBJ1-1; TRBD1 aligns across 7 bases. CDR3 sequence: CASSLTTGLNTEAFF. As DNA, the CDR3 is TGCGCCAGCAGCCTGACGACAGGGCTGAACACTGAAGCTTTCTTT.